The 15 T cell receptor beta chains given below trace back to one sample, sequenced in a study of shared clonotypes between healthy human individuals. Sequencing used immunoSEQ multiplex PCR; TCRdb keeps in-frame clones, though not all of them. Seen here are millions of clones, 90% to 95% observed once, and the top ten hold 0.39%. Sample: naive CD4+ T cells from PBMCs. This sample's subset: CD45RA+ positively selected. All receptors come from a man aged 18 to 35 in good health. Some clones in this sample may be carry-over from other donors' samples.

The V call is TRBV6-5, the J call TRBJ1-2; possible D gene TRBD1, 5 bases. CDR1 is MNHEY, CDR2 SVGAGI, per germline. V was clipped by 2 bases and J by 4 bases, with 11 bases between them. The CDR3 covers 14 residues. CDR3 in amino acids: CASSYGGEGYGYTF. In nucleotides, the CDR3 is TGTGCCAGCAGTTACGGGGGAGAGGGCTATGGCTACACCTTC.

J is TRBJ2-1 and V is TRBV9, with no clear D. This CDR3 contains 15 residues. Trimming pared 0 bases from V and 5 bases from J, leaving 12 bases between. Germline CDR1 SGDLS, CDR2 YYNGEE. Here the CDR3 reads CASSVDPGSNNEQFF. For the CDR3, the DNA is TGTGCCAGCAGCGTAGATCCTGGATCAAACAATGAGCAGTTCTTC.

The chain carries TRBV18 and TRBJ1-1, with TRBD1 identical over 11 bases. Germline lookup yields CDR1 KGHSH and CDR2 LQKENI. V dropped 4 bases and J dropped 4; count of bases not matched to a gene: 5. This CDR3 spans 15 amino acids. CDR3 in amino acids: CASSRGTGGSTEAFF. In nucleotides, the CDR3 is TGTGCCAGCTCACGAGGGACAGGGGGGAGCACTGAAGCTTTCTTT.

J is TRBJ2-1 and V is TRBV5-1; D remains ambiguous. Germline values: CDR1 SGHRS, CDR2 YFSETQ. The ends were cut back, 0 bases at V and 3 bases at J, with 10 bases in the middle. The CDR3 loop spans 15 amino acids. CDR3 bases: TGCGCCAGCAGCTTGGTCCCCAGACTCTACAATGAGCAGTTCTTC. It yields the protein CASSLVPRLYNEQFF.

The CDR3 DNA follows: TGTGCCAGCAGCGCCCCCGGGGTCCCTGAAGCTTTCTTT. Protein: CASSAPGVPEAFF. This sequence joins TRBV7-6 and TRBJ1-1; D is uncertain. Germline loops: CDR1 SGHVS, CDR2 FNYEAQ. Between the trimmed V and J ends, which lost 5 bases and 6 bases, there was a span of 13 bases. This CDR3 comprises 13 residues.

The rearrangement links TRBV5-4 to TRBJ2-1; D call uncertain. The V gene's germline CDR1 is SGHNT and CDR2 YYREEE (reference sequence). This CDR3 spans 13 amino acids. V lost 5 bases and J lost 5, with 11 bases in between. The CDR3 reads CASRGWRNNEQFF. CDR3 DNA sequence: TGTGCCAGCAGGGGCTGGCGGAACAATGAGCAGTTCTTC.

The V gene is TRBV6-5, the J gene TRBJ2-1, with D tentatively TRBD1 (6 bases). The germline CDR1 and CDR2 sequences are MNHEY and SVGAGI. Trimming shortened V by 6 bases and J by 8 bases, and 17 bases separated the two germline ends. The CDR3 spans 14 residues. CDR3 bases: TGTGCCAGCAGACTCATCACAGGGTCCGATGAGCAGTTCTTC. Translation gives CASRLITGSDEQFF.

The rearrangement links TRBV5-1 to TRBJ1-1; D gene unclear. CDR1 is SGHRS and CDR2 is YFSETQ in the germline V gene. The CDR3 length is 15 residues. Trimming cost V 2 bases and J 1 base, with 12 bases left between them. The CDR3 nucleotides are TGCGCCAGCAGCTTCGTAGGCAACCGGAACACTGAAGCTTTCTTT. It specifies CASSFVGNRNTEAFF.

The chain employs TRBV7-9 and TRBJ2-3; TRBD2 matches 8 bases. Trimming at V came to 5 bases and at J to 1 base, leaving 2 bases not matched to a gene. In germline, CDR1 is SEHNR, CDR2 FQNEAQ (reference sequence). This CDR3 is built from 14 residues. The CDR3 is CASSPGLGTDTQYF. In DNA form, the CDR3 reads TGTGCCAGCAGCCCGGGACTAGGCACAGATACGCAGTATTTT. The full variable domain, with the rest looked up from reference TRBV7-9 and TRBJ2-3, is DTGVSQNPRHKITKRGQNVTFRCDPISEHNRLYWYRQTLGQGPEFLTYFQNEAQLEKSRLLSDRFSAERPKGSFSTLEIQRTEQGDSAMYLCASSPGLGTDTQYFGPGTRLTVL.

This sequence joins TRBV19 and TRBJ2-7; TRBD1 matches at 9 bases. There are 13 residues in the CDR3. V lost 6 bases and J lost 5; bases outside the gene matches: 5. CDR1 is LNHDA, CDR2 SQIVND, per germline (reference sequence). CDR3 region: CASRGQGNNEQYF. The CDR3 coding sequence is TGTGCCAGTAGGGGACAGGGCAATAACGAGCAGTACTTC.

The chain employs TRBV9 and TRBJ1-6, with D tentatively TRBD1 (5 bases). V lost 2 bases and J 5 bases, leaving 8 bases between the germline ends. Germline V CDR1 and CDR2: SGDLS, YYNGEE. CDR3 length equals 14 residues. The DNA of the CDR3 is TGTGCCAGCAGCGTTTGGGGGAATAATTCACCCCTCCACTTT. Translating gives CASSVWGNNSPLHF.

This clone was detected only once. The junction departs from the called germline gene at one end, perhaps through a read error. The gene calls are TRBV2 and TRBJ1-2; D ambiguous. In germline, CDR1 is SNHLY, CDR2 FYNNEI. CDR3 length: 11 amino acids. The CDR3 DNA reads as TGTGCCAGCAGTGAAGCGCTTCTGACGGTCTTC. This codes for CASSEALLTVF.

The sample holds one count of this clone. The chain recombines TRBV30 with TRBJ2-6; D is ambiguous. CDR1 is GTSNPN and CDR2 is SVGIG in the germline V gene (reference sequence). V dropped 0 bases and J dropped 0 bases, with 12 bases sitting between them. There are 17 residues in the CDR3. In DNA form, the CDR3 reads TGTGCCTGGAGTGTATTCGGCAGATACTCTGGGGCCAACGTCCTGACTTTC. This translates into CAWSVFGRYSGANVLTF.

The chain carries TRBV7-8 and TRBJ1-1; TRBD1 is a possible D gene (5 bases). The CDR3 has 14 residues. CDR1 is SGHVS and CDR2 is FQNEAQ in the germline V gene. The V gene lost 4 bases and the J gene lost 5 bases, with 14 bases spanning the gap. CDR3 DNA: TGTGCCAGCAGCTGGGGGGGATCGGGTACTGAAGCTTTCTTT. Its translation: CASSWGGSGTEAFF.

This chain connects TRBV28 to TRBJ1-2; a possible D gene is TRBD1 (5 bases). The germline V and J ends were trimmed by 6 bases and 0 bases, with 14 bases remaining between them. The CDR3 covers 15 residues. Per the germline V gene, CDR1 is MDHEN and CDR2 is SYDVKM. Here the CDR3 DNA reads TGTGCCAGCAGCTCGGGGGGGATTGCTAACTATGGCTACACCTTC. It encodes CASSSGGIANYGYTF.